This T cell receptor beta chain was identified during a study of regulatory dendritic cells for organ transplantation. Study as a whole: Monocytes received vitamin D3 on days 0 and 4, IL-10 on day 4. Study conclusions and caveats: Naive CD4+ and CD8+ repertoires were highly diverse; memory CD8+ was most oligoclonal. Among resting subsets, memory CD8+ cells contained the most alloreactive clonotypes.

The method was immunoSEQ multiplex PCR; TCRdb's version includes in-frame clones alone and lacks a portion of them. Seen here are approximately 10,000 clones, roughly 70% observed once, and the top ten hold 2% to 3%. In the case of this clone: Its specificity is not known.

CDR1 and CDR2 (germline): SGHNT, YYREEE (reference sequence). The CDR3 covers 14 residues. The V and J ends lost 3 bases and 3 bases respectively, with 13 bases between them. Sorted subsets were CFSE-labeled and cultured roughly 5 days with allogeneic dendritic cells. Memory T cells were CD45RO+, naive were CD45RA+, sorted by FACS. This sequence was found in a human donor in good health. The rearrangement links TRBV5-4 to TRBJ2-7, with a tentative D call TRBD2 (6 bases). The specimen sequenced was memory CD4+ T cells from blood cultured with regulatory dendritic cells. The subset: CD45RO+ memory T cells. CDR3 nucleotides: TGTGCCAGCAGCTCGCAACGGGACTTCTACGAGCAGTACTTC. This translates into CASSSQRDFYEQYF.